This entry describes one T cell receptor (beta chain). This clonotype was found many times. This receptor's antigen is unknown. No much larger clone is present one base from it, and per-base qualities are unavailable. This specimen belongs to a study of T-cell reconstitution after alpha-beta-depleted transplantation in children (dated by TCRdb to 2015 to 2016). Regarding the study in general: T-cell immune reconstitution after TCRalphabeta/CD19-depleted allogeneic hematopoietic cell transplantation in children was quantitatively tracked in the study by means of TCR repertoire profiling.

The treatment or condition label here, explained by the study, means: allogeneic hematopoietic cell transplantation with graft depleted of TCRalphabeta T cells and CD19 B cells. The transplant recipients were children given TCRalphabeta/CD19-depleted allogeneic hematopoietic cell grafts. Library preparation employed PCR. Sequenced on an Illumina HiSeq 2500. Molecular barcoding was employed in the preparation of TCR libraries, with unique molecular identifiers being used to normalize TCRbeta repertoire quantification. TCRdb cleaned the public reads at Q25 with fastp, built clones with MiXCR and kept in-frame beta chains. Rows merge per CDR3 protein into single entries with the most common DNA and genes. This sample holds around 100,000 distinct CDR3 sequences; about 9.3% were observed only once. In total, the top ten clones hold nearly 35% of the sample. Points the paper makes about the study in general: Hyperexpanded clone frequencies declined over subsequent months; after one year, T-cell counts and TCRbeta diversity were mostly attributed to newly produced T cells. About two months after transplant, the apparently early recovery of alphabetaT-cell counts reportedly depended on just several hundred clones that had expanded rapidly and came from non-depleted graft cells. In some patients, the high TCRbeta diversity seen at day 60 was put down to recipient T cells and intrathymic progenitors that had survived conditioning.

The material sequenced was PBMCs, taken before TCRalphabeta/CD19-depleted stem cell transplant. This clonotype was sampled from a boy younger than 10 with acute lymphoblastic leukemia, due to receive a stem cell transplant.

The DNA sequence is as follows: TGTGCCAGCAGTTACGACAGGGCCGGGACTAATGAAAAACTGTTTTTT. Translation gives CASSYDRAGTNEKLFF. The receptor chain draws on TRBV6-5 and TRBJ1-4, with TRBD1 matching 7 junction bases. CDR1 is given as MNHEY and CDR2 as SVGAGI, both from the germline V gene. The CDR3 starts with the cysteine, ends with the phenylalanine, and has 16 residues. The entry retains the CDR3 DNA only, 48 bases that are in frame from base 1. V has 2 bases trimmed and J has 2 bases trimmed; junction bases matching no gene number 5.